Below are 14 T cell receptor beta chains sequenced from a single sample in a study of blood T cell repertoires in COVID-19. Measured with immunoSEQ multiplex PCR; TCRdb has only the in-frame clones, and not every one. This sample carries 120,000 or so clones, 84% of them seen once, and the ten largest clones take around 3.9%. The material sequenced was PBMCs or T cells enriched from blood (not recorded which). All receptors derive from a woman aged 25 to 45 who had recovered from COVID-19.

The gene calls are TRBV25-1 and TRBJ1-5, with 8 bases matching TRBD1. The germline gives CDR1 MGHDK, CDR2 SYGVNS. The CDR3 runs to 14 residues. J was trimmed by 4 bases and V by 5 bases; bases with no gene match: 4. The CDR3 bases are TGTGCCAGCAGTTTCGGGACAGGTAATCAGCCCCAGCATTTT. Amino acid sequence: CASSFGTGNQPQHF.

The chain carries TRBV28 and TRBJ1-4; no definite D call. Trimming took 6 bases from V and 8 from J, leaving 19 bases between them. The CDR3 consists of 15 residues. From germline, CDR1 is MDHEN and CDR2 SYDVKM. The CDR3 loop reads CASSPGGSSGEKLFF. DNA for the CDR3: TGTGCCAGCAGCCCAGGAGGGAGTAGTGGGGAAAAACTGTTTTTT.

This chain joins TRBV7-6 and TRBJ2-1, with 10 bases that match TRBD1. Trimming removed 1 base from V and 4 bases from J; junction bases left unmatched: 4. Germline V gene lookup returns CDR1 SGHVS and CDR2 FNYEAQ. CDR3 length: 16 amino acids. CDR3 region: CASSLVTGGAYNEQFF. The CDR3 bases are TGTGCCAGCAGCTTAGTGACAGGGGGCGCATACAATGAGCAGTTCTTC.

This clone showed up just a few times. The rearrangement links TRBV4-1 to TRBJ1-2, with D perhaps matching TRBD1 (6 bases). This CDR3 has 14 amino acids. The germline V gene encodes CDR1 MGHRA and CDR2 YSYEKL. V shed 8 bases and J shed 2 bases, with 15 bases lying between them. This chain's CDR3 is CASRTVSKNYGYTF. DNA of the CDR3: TGCGCCAGCCGGACAGTATCGAAGAACTATGGCTACACCTTC.

This chain joins TRBV7-9 and TRBJ1-4, with TRBD1 matching 7 bases. Trimming took 1 base from V and 8 from J; bases not matched to a gene: 10. The CDR3 has 16 amino acids. From germline, CDR1 is SEHNR and CDR2 FQNEAQ (reference sequence). The DNA for the CDR3 is TGTGCCAGCAGCTTAGGACAGGGTGGTTTAAAGGAAAAACTGTTTTTT. Protein sequence: CASSLGQGGLKEKLFF. The full variable domain, its missing parts supplied by reference TRBV7-9 and TRBJ1-4, is DTGVSQNPRHKITKRGQNVTFRCDPISEHNRLYWYRQTLGQGPEFLTYFQNEAQLEKSRLLSDRFSAERPKGSFSTLEIQRTEQGDSAMYLCASSLGQGGLKEKLFFGSGTQLSVL.

V is TRBV7-8 and J is TRBJ1-1; a weak D match, TRBD1 (6 bases). CDR3 length equals 17 residues. Trimming took off 5 bases at V and 5 bases at J, with 24 bases between the two ends. Germline V CDR1 and CDR2: SGHVS, FQNEAQ. CDR3 coding DNA: TGTGCCAGCAGCCAAAGGGGGGGACCTCTCCAGGAGACTGAAGCTTTCTTT. Amino acids: CASSQRGGPLQETEAFF.

The rearrangement joins TRBV29-1 to TRBJ2-2, with 9 positions matching TRBD1. The CDR3 is made up of 15 amino acids. The ends lost 6 bases at V and 5 bases at J; junction bases unmatched: 10. CDR1 is SQVTM and CDR2 is ANQGSEA in the germline V gene. The CDR3 DNA reads as TGCAGCGTGGCTCGTTCCGGGACAGGGACCGGGGAGCTGTTTTTT. This translates into CSVARSGTGTGELFF.

The chain joins TRBV2 to TRBJ2-2, with D maybe TRBD1 (6 bases). Germline CDR1 SNHLY, CDR2 FYNNEI. CDR3 length: 17 amino acids. With 0 bases removed from V and 0 bases from J, the gap between germline ends came to 11 bases. The CDR3 DNA follows: TGTGCCAGCAGTGAAGCGCCGGCAGGGGCGAACACCGGGGAGCTGTTTTTT. This gives the protein CASSEAPAGANTGELFF.

This chain joins TRBV9 and TRBJ1-4, with D unclear. The germline CDR1 and CDR2 sequences are SGDLS and YYNGEE. Trimming stripped 1 base from V and 0 bases from J, with 4 bases between. The CDR3 length is 14 residues. The CDR3 is CASSVQSTNEKLFF. The CDR3 bases are TGTGCCAGCAGCGTACAATCAACTAATGAAAAACTGTTTTTT.

The chain is built from TRBV7-9 and TRBJ2-1; no definite D call. The germline V gene has CDR1 SEHNR and CDR2 FQNEAQ (reference sequence). The CDR3 has 12 residues. V lost 1 base, J lost 10 bases, and 8 bases lay in between. This chain's CDR3 is CASSLGHSEQFF. The CDR3 DNA sequence: TGTGCCAGCAGCTTAGGGCATTCAGAGCAGTTCTTC.

The V gene is TRBV6-4, the J gene TRBJ1-2; D possibly corresponds to TRBD1 (5 bases). The CDR3 contains 14 residues. From germline, CDR1 is MRHNA and CDR2 SNTAGT. Trimming cost V 3 bases and J 7 bases, with 15 bases left between them. The CDR3 here is CASSERAGNSGYTF. Here the CDR3 DNA reads TGTGCCAGCAGTGAAAGGGCAGGGAATTCTGGCTACACCTTC.

This chain joins TRBV30 and TRBJ2-3, with D perhaps matching TRBD1 (5 bases). Between the trimmed V and J ends, which lost 0 bases and 2 bases, there was a span of 12 bases. The CDR3 runs 15 residues. The germline gives CDR1 GTSNPN, CDR2 SVGIG (reference sequence). CDR3 DNA sequence: TGTGCCTGGAGTGTCCGCCAAGGGGCCACAGATACGCAGTATTTT. Protein: CAWSVRQGATDTQYF.

In this sample, this clone turned up once. The chain carries TRBV5-4 and TRBJ1-2, with no clear D. CDR1 and CDR2 (germline): SGHNT, YYREEE (reference sequence). This CDR3 is 14 amino acids long. V dropped 1 base and J dropped 3 bases, with 10 bases sitting between them. The chain's CDR3 is CASSLRGRHYGYTF. The CDR3 nucleotides are TGTGCCAGCAGCTTGCGGGGTAGGCACTATGGCTACACCTTC.

V and J are TRBV27 and TRBJ1-1; D gene uncertain. V was clipped by 3 bases and J by 6 bases, with 20 bases between them. This CDR3 region has 16 residues. Germline CDR1 reads MNHEY; CDR2 reads SMNVEV (reference sequence). The CDR3 region is CASSFSGLFFMPEAFF. CDR3 coding DNA: TGTGCCAGCAGTTTCTCCGGACTTTTTTTTATGCCTGAAGCTTTCTTT.